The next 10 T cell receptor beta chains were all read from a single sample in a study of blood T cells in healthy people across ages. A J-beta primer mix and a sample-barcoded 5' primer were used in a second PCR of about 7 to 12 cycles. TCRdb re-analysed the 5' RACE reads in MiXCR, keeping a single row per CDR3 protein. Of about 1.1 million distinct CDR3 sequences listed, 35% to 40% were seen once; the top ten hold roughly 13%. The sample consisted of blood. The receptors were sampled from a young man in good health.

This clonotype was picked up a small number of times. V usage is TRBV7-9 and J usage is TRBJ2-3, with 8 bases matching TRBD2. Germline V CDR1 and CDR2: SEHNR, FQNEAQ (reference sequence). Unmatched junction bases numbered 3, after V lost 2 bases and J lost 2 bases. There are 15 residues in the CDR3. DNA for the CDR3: TGTGCCAGCAGCTTAAGTAGCGGGGACACAGATACGCAGTATTTT. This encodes CASSLSSGDTDTQYF.

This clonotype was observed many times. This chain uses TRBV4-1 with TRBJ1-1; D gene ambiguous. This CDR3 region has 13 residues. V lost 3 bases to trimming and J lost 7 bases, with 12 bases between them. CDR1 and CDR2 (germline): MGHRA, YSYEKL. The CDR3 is CASSQGVRHEAFF. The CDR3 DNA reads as TGCGCCAGCAGCCAGGGTGTTCGGCATGAAGCTTTCTTT.

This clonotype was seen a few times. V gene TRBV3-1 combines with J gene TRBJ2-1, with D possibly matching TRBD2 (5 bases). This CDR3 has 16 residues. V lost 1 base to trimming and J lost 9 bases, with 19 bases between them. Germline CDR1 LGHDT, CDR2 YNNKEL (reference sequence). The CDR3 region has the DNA TGTGCCAGCAGCCAAGGGATGGTAGCGCGAACCGCTGAGCAGTTCTTC. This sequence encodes CASSQGMVARTAEQFF.

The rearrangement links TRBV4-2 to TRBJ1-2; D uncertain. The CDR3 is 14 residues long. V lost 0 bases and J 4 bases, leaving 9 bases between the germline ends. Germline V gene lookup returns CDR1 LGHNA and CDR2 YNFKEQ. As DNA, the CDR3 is TGTGCCAGCAGCCAAGATGATGCCAGCTATGGCTACACCTTC. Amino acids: CASSQDDASYGYTF.

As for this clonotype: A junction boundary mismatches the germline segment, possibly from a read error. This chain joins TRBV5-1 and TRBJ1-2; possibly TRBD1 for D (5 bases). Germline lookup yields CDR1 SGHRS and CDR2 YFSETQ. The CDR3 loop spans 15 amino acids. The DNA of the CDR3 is TGCGCCAGCGGCTTGGAAGCAGGGAGGATAACTGGCTACACCTTC. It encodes CASGLEAGRITGYTF.

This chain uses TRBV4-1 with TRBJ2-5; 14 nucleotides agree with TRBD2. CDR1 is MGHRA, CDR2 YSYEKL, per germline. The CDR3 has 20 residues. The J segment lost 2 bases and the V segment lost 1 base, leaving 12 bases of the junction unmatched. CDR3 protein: CASSQGLAGGPCTLQETQYF. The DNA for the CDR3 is TGCGCCAGCAGCCAAGGACTAGCGGGGGGGCCGTGTACATTACAAGAGACCCAGTACTTC.

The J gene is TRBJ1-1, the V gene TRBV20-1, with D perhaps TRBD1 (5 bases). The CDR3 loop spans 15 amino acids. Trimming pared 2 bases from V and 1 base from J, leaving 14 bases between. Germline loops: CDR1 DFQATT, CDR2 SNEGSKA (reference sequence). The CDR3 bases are TGCAGTGCTAGACAAACCGGGACGGCGAACACTGAAGCTTTCTTT. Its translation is CSARQTGTANTEAFF.

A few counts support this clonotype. In nucleotides, the CDR3 is TGTGCCAGCAGCTTATTTCGACGACAGGGGAATAATTCACCCCTCCACTTT. Translation: CASSLFRRQGNNSPLHF. The chain combines TRBV7-9 with TRBJ1-6; 8 positions agree with TRBD1. CDR1 is SEHNR and CDR2 is FQNEAQ in the germline V gene (reference sequence). Losses at the gene ends were 2 bases for V and 5 bases for J; bases not matched to a gene: 8. The CDR3 spans 17 residues.

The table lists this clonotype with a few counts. CDR3 bases: TGTGCCAGCAGCCAGAGGGGGGTGCGGGAAAAACTGTTTTTT. Translated: CASSQRGVREKLFF. The chain employs TRBV12-3 or TRBV12-4 and TRBJ1-4, with D possibly matching TRBD1 (6 bases). This CDR3 is built from 14 residues. V was pared by 6 bases and J by 8 bases, with 16 bases between.

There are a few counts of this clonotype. The CDR3 loop reads CSVSVFGQPQHF. The CDR3 coding sequence is TGCAGCGTTTCGGTATTCGGCCAGCCCCAGCATTTT. The chain has TRBV29-1 and TRBJ1-5; D is undetermined. V was shortened by 5 bases and J by 7 bases, with 12 bases between the two germline ends. The V gene's germline CDR1 is SQVTM and CDR2 ANQGSEA. The CDR3 has 12 residues.